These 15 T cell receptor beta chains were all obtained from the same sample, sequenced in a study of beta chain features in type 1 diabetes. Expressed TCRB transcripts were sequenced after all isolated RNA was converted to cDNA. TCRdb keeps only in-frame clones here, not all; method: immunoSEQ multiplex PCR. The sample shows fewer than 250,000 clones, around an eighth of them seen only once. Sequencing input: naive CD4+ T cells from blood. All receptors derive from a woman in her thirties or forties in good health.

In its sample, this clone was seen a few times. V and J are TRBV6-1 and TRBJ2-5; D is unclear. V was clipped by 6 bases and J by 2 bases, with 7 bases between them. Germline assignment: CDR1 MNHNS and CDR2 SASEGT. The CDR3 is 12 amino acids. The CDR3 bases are TGTGCCAGCAGGGGCAGTCAAGAGACCCAGTACTTC. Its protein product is CASRGSQETQYF.

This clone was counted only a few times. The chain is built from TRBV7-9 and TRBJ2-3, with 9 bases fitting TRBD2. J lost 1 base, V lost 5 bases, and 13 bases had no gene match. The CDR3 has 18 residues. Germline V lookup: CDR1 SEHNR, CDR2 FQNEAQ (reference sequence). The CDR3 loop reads CASSPRSRGGPGTDTQYF. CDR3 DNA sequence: TGTGCCAGCAGCCCCCGGTCGCGGGGGGGCCCAGGCACAGATACGCAGTATTTT.

The CDR3 spells CASSLLGTGSRDTQYF. The CDR3 DNA sequence: TGTGCCAGCTCACTCCTCGGGACAGGGAGTCGGGATACGCAGTATTTT. This chain links TRBV18 with TRBJ2-3, with 9 bases lining up with TRBD1. CDR1 and CDR2 from the germline V gene are KGHSH and LQKENI. This CDR3 is built from 16 residues. The V and J ends lost 4 bases and 6 bases, in that order; junction bases with no gene match: 11.

CDR3 nucleotide sequence: TGTGCCATCAGTGGACTAGCGGGGGCCCCCACAGATACGCAGTATTTT. Protein sequence: CAISGLAGAPTDTQYF. The chain joins TRBV10-3 to TRBJ2-3; 12 bases line up with TRBD2. Trimming removed 4 bases from V and 2 bases from J; junction bases left unmatched: 4. The CDR3 is 16 residues long. CDR1 ENHRY and CDR2 SYGVKD come from the germline V gene.

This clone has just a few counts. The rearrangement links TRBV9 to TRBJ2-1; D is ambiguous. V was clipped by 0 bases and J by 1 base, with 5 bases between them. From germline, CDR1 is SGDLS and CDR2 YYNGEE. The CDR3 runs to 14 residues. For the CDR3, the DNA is TGTGCCAGCAGCGTAGATCCTTCCTACAATGAGCAGTTCTTC. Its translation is CASSVDPSYNEQFF.

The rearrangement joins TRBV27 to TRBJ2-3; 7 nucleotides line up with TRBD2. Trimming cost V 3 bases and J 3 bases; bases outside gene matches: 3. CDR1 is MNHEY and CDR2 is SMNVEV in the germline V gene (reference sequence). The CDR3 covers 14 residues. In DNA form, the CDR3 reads TGTGCCAGCAGTTTGATAGCGGGTACAGATACGCAGTATTTT. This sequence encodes CASSLIAGTDTQYF.

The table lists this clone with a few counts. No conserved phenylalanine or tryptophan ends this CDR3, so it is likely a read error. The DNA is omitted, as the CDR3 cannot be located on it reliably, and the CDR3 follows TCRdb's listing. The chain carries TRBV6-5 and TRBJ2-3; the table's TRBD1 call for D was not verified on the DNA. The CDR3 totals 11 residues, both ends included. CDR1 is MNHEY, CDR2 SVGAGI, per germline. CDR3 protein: CASSVLQDLVY.

The CDR3 sequence is CASSPGWGGNTEAFF. The CDR3 coding sequence is TGTGCCAGCAGCCCCGGCTGGGGAGGAAACACTGAAGCTTTCTTT. This rearrangement joins TRBV2 to TRBJ1-1; D is undetermined. CDR1 is SNHLY, CDR2 FYNNEI, per germline. The CDR3 has 15 amino acids. Between the trimmed V and J ends, which lost 6 bases and 2 bases, there was a span of 16 bases.

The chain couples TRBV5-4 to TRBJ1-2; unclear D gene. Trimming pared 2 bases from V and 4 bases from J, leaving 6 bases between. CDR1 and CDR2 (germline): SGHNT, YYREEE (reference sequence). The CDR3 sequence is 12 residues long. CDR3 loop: CASSFKPYGYTF. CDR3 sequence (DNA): TGTGCCAGCAGCTTTAAGCCCTATGGCTACACCTTC.

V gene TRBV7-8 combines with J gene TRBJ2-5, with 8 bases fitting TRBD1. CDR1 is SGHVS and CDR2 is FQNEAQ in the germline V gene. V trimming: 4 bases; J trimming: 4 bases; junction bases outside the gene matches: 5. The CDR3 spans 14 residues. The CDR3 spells CASSSTGARETQYF. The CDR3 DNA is TGTGCCAGCAGCTCGACAGGGGCAAGAGAGACCCAGTACTTC.

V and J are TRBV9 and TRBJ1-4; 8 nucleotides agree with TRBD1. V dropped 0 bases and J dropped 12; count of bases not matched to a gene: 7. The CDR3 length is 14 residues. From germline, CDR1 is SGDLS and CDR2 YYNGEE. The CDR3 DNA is TGTGCCAGCAGCGTAGCCCGGACAGGGAGGCAACTGTTTTTT. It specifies CASSVARTGRQLFF.

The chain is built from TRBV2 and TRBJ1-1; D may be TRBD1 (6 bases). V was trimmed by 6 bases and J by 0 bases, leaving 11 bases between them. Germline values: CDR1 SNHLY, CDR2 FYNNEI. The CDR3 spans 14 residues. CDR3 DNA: TGTGCCAGCAGGAACAGGGTGGTGAACACTGAAGCTTTCTTT. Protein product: CASRNRVVNTEAFF.

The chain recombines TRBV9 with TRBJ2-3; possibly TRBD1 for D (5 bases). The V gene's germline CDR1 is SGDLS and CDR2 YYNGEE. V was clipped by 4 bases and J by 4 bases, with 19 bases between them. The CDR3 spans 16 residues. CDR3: CASSSSGLRWADTQYF. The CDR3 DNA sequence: TGTGCCAGCAGCTCCTCAGGGTTAAGATGGGCAGATACGCAGTATTTT.

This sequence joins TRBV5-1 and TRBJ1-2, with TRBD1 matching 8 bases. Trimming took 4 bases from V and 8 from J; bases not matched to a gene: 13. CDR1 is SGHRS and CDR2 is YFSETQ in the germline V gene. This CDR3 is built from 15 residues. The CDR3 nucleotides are TGCGCCAGCAGCGGTGGACAGGGAGGTTTAGAAGGCTACACCTTC. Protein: CASSGGQGGLEGYTF.

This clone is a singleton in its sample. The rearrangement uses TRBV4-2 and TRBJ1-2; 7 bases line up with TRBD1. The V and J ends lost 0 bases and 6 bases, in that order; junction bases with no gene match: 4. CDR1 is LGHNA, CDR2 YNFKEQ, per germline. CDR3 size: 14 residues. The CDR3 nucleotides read TGTGCCAGCAGCCAAGATCAGGGGGAGAATGGCTACACCTTC. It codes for CASSQDQGENGYTF.